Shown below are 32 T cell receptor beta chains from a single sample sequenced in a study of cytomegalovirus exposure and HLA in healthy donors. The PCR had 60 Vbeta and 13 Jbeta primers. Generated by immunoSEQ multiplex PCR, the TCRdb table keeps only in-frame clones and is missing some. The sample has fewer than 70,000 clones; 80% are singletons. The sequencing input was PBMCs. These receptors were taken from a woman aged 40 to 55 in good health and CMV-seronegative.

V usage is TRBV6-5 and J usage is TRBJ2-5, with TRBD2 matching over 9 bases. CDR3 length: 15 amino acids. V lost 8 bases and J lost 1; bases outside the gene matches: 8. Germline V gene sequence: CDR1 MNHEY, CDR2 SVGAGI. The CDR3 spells CASAWSGRTQETQYF. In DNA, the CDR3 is TGTGCCAGCGCTTGGAGCGGGAGGACCCAAGAGACCCAGTACTTC.

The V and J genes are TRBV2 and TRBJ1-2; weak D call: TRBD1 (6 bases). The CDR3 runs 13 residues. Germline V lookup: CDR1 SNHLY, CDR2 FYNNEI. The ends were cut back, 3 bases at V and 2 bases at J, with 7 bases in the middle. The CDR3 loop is CASSEQGNYGYTF. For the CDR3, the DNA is TGTGCCAGCAGTGAGCAGGGGAACTATGGCTACACCTTC.

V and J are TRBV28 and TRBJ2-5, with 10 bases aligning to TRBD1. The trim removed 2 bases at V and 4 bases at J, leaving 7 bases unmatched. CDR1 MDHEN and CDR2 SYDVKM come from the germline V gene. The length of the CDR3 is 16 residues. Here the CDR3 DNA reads TGTGCCAGCAGTTTAGGCGGACAGGGGGTTCGAGAGACCCAGTACTTC. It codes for CASSLGGQGVRETQYF.

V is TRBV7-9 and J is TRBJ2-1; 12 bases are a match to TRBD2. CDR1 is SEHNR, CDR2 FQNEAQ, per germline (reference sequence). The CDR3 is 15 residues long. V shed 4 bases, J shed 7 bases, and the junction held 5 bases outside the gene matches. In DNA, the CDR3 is TGTGCCAGCAGCTCTAGCGGGAGGGCCATAAATGAGCAGTTCTTC. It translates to CASSSSGRAINEQFF. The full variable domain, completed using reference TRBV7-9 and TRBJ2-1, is DTGVSQNPRHKITKRGQNVTFRCDPISEHNRLYWYRQTLGQGPEFLTYFQNEAQLEKSRLLSDRFSAERPKGSFSTLEIQRTEQGDSAMYLCASSSSGRAINEQFFGPGTRLTVL.

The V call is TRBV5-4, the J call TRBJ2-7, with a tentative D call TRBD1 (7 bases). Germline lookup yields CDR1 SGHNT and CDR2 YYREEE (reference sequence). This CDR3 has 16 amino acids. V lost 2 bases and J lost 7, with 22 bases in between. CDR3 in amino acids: CASSLAAGQYSTEQYF. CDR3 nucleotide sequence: TGTGCCAGCAGCTTAGCCGCGGGACAGTACTCTACAGAGCAGTACTTC.

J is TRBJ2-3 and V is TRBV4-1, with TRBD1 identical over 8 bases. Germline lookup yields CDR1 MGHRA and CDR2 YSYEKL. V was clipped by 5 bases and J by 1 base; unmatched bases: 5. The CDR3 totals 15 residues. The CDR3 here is CASSKPGQGTDTQYF. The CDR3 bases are TGCGCCAGCAGCAAACCGGGACAGGGCACAGATACGCAGTATTTT.

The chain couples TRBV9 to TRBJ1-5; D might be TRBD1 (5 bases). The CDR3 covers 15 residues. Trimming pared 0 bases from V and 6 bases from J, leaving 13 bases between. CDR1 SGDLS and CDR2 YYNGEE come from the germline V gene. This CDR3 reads CASSVGGGASQPQHF. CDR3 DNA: TGTGCCAGCAGCGTAGGTGGTGGGGCGAGTCAGCCCCAGCATTTT.

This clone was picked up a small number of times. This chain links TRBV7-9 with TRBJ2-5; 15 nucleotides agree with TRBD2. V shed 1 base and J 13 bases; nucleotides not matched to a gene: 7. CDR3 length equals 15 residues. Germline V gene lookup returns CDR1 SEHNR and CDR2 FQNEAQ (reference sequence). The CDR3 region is CASSLGGTSGRLLYF. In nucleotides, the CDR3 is TGTGCCAGCAGCTTAGGAGGGACTAGCGGGAGGTTACTGTACTTC.

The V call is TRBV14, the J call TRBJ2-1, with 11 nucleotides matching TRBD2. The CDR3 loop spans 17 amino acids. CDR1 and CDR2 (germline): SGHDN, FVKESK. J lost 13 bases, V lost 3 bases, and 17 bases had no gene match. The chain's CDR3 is CASSQDPLLAGGTIQFF. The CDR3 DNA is TGTGCCAGCAGCCAGGATCCCCTCCTAGCGGGAGGCACAATCCAGTTCTTC.

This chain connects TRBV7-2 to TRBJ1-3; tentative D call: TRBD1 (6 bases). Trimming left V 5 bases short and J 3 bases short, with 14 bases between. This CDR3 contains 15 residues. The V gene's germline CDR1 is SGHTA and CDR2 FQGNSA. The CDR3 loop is CASSPQGIYGNTIYF. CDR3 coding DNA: TGTGCCAGCAGCCCACAGGGAATCTATGGAAACACCATATATTTT.

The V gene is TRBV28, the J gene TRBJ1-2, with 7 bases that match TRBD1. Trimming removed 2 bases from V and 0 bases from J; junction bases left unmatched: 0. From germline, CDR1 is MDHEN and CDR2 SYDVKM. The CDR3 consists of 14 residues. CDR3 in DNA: TGTGCCAGCAGTTTAGGGACAGCTAACTATGGCTACACCTTC. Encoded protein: CASSLGTANYGYTF.

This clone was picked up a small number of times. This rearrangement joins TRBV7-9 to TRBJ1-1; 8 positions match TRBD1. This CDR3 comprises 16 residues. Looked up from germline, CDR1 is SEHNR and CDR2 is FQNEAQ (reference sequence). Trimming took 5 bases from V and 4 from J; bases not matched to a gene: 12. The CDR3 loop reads CASSADRGWLSTEAFF. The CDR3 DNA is TGTGCCAGCAGCGCTGACAGGGGATGGCTTAGCACTGAAGCTTTCTTT.

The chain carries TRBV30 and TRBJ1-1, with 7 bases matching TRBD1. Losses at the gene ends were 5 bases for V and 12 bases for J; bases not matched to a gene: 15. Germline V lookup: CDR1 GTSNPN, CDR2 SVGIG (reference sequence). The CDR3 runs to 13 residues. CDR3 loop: CAWVGQAAGNPFF. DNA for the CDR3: TGTGCCTGGGTCGGACAGGCCGCAGGGAACCCTTTCTTT.

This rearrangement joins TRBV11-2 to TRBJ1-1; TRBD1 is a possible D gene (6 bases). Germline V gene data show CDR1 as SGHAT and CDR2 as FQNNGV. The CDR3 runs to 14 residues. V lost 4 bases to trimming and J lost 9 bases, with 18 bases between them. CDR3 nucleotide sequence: TGTGCCAGCAGCTCAGGGACACTAGGGACCAAAGCTTTCTTT. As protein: CASSSGTLGTKAFF. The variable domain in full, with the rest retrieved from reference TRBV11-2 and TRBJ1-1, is EAGVAQSPRYKIIEKRQSVAFWCNPISGHATLYWYQQILGQGPKLLIQFQNNGVVDDSQLPKDRFSAERLKGVDSTLKIQPAKLEDSAVYLCASSSGTLGTKAFFGQGTRLTVV.

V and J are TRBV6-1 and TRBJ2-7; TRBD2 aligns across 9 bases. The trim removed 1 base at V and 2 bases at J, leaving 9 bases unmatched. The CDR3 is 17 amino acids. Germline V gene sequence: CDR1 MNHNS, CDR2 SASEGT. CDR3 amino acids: CASSEGLAAIPPYEQYF. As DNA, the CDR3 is TGTGCCAGCAGTGAAGGACTAGCGGCCATACCTCCCTACGAGCAGTACTTC.

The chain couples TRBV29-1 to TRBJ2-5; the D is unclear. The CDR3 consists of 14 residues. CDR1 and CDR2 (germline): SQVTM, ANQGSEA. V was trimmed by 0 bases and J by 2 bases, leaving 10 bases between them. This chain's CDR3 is CSVEEAGDQETQYF. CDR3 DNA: TGCAGCGTTGAAGAGGCCGGAGATCAAGAGACCCAGTACTTC.

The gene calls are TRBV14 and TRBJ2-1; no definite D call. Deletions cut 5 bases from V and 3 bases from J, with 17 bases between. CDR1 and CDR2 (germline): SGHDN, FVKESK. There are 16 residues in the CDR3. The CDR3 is CASSRLPKRVYNEQFF. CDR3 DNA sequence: TGTGCCAGCAGCAGACTTCCGAAACGGGTCTACAATGAGCAGTTCTTC.

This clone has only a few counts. The CDR3 nucleotides read TGTGCCAGCAGTCTAAGGACACGGGCTAGCGGCGATGAGCAGTTCTTC. This codes for CASSLRTRASGDEQFF. The V call is TRBV27, the J call TRBJ2-1, with 7 bases identical to TRBD2. Germline-derived CDR1 and CDR2 are MNHEY and SMNVEV (reference sequence). This CDR3 region has 16 residues. V was clipped by 5 bases and J by 8 bases; unmatched bases: 15.

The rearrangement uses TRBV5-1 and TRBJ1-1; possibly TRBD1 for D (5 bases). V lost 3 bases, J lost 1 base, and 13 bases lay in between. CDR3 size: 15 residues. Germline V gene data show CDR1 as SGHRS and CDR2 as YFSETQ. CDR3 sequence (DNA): TGCGCCAGCAGCTCACACTCGACAGCGAACACTGAAGCTTTCTTT. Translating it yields CASSSHSTANTEAFF.

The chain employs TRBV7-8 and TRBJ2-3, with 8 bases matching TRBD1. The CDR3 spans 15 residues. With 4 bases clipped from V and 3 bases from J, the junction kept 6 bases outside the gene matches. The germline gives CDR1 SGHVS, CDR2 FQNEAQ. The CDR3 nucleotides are TGTGCCAGCAGCTCGGACAGGGCTAGAACAGATACGCAGTATTTT. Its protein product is CASSSDRARTDTQYF. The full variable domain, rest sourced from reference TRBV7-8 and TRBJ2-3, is GAGVSQSPRYKVAKRGQDVALRCDPISGHVSLFWYQQALGQGPEFLTYFQNEAQLDKSGLPSDRFFAERPEGSVSTLKIQRTQQEDSAVYLCASSSDRARTDTQYFGPGTRLTVL.

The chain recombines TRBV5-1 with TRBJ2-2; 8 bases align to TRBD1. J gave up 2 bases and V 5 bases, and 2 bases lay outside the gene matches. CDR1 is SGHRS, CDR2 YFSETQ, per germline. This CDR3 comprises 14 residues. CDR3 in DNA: TGCGCCAGCAGATCAGGGGGCAACACCGGGGAGCTGTTTTTT. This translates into CASRSGGNTGELFF.

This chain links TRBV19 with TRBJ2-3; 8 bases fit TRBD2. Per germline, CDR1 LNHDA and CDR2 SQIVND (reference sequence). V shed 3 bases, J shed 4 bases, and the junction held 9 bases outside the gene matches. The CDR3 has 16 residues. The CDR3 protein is CASSIEPAGVADTQYF. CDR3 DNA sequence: TGTGCCAGTAGTATCGAGCCAGCGGGAGTAGCAGATACGCAGTATTTT.

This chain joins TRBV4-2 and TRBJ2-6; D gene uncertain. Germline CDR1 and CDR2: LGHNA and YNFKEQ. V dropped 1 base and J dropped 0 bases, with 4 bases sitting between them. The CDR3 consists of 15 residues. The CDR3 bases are TGTGCCAGCAGCCAAGTCTACTCTGGGGCCAACGTCCTGACTTTC. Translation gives CASSQVYSGANVLTF.

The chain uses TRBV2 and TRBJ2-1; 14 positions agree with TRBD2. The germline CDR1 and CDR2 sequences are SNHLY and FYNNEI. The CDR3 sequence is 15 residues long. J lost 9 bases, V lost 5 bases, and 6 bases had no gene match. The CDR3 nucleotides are TGTGCCAGCAGTTGGGGGACTAGCGGGAGTCGTGAGCAGTTCTTC. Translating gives CASSWGTSGSREQFF. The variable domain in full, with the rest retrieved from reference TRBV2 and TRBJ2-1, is EPEVTQTPSHQVTQMGQEVILRCVPISNHLYFYWYRQILGQKVEFLVSFYNNEISEKSEIFDDQFSVERPDGSNFTLKIRSTKLEDSAMYFCASSWGTSGSREQFFGPGTRLTVL.

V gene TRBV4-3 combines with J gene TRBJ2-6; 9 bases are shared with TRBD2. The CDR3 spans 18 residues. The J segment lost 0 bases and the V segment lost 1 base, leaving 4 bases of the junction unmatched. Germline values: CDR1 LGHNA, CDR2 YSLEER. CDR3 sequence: CASSQAPSGISGANVLTF. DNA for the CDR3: TGCGCCAGCAGCCAAGCCCCTAGCGGGATCTCTGGGGCCAACGTCCTGACTTTC.

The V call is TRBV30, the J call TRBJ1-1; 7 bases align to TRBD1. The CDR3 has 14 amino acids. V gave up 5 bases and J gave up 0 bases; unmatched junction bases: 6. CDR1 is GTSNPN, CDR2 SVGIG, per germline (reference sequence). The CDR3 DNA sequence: TGTGCCTGGGAAGGGGACAGTATGAACACTGAAGCTTTCTTT. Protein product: CAWEGDSMNTEAFF.

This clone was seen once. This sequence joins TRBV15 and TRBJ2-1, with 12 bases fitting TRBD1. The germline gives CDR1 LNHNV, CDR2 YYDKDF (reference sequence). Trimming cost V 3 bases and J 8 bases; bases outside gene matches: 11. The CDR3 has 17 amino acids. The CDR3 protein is CATSSTPPGTGGDEQFF. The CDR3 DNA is TGTGCCACCAGCAGTACCCCTCCCGGGACAGGGGGCGATGAGCAGTTCTTC.

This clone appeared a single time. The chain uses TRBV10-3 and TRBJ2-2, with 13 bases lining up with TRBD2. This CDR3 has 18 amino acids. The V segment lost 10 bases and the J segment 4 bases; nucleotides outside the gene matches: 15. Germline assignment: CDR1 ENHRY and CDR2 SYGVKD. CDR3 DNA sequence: TGTGCCACCAAACCCCGGACTAGCGGGAGCACGGTCACCGGGGAGCTGTTTTTT. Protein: CATKPRTSGSTVTGELFF.

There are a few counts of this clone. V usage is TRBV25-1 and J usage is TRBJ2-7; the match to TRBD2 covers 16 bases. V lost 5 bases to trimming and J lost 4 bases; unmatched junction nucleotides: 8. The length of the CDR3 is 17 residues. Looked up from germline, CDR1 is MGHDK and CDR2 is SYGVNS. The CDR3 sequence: CASSSGTSGRDTYEQYF. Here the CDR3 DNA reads TGTGCCAGCAGTTCCGGGACTAGCGGGAGGGATACATACGAGCAGTACTTC.

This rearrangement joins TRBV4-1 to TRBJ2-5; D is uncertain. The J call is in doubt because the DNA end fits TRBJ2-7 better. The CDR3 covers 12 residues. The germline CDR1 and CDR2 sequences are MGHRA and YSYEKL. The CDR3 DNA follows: TGCGCCAGCAGCCAAGACTTCTACGAGCAGTACTTC. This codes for CASSQDFYEQYF.

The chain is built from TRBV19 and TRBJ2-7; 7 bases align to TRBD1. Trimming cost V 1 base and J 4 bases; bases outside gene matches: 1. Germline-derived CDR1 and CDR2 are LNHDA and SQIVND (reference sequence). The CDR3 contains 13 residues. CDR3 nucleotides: TGTGCCAGTAGTATAGGACAGGGTTACGAGCAGTACTTC. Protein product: CASSIGQGYEQYF. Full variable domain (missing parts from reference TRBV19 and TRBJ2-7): DGGITQSPKYLFRKEGQNVTLSCEQNLNHDAMYWYRQDPGQGLRLIYYSQIVNDFQKGDIAEGYSVSREKKESFPLTVTSAQKNPTAFYLCASSIGQGYEQYFGPGTRLTVT.

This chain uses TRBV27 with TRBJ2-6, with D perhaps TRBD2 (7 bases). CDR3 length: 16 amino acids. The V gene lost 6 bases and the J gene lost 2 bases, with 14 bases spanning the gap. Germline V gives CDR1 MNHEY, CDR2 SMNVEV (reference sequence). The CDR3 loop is CASRLGGGAGANVLTF. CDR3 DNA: TGTGCCAGCAGGTTGGGAGGGGGAGCTGGGGCCAACGTCCTGACTTTC. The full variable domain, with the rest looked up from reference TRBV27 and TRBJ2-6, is EAQVTQNPRYLITVTGKKLTVTCSQNMNHEYMSWYRQDPGLGLRQIYYSMNVEVTDKGDVPEGYKVSRKEKRNFPLILESPSPNQTSLYFCASRLGGGAGANVLTFGAGSRLTVL.